This T cell receptor (beta chain) was documented in a study of blood T cell repertoires in COVID-19. Study background: Samples of COVID-19 (acute and convalescent) were obtained from the United States, Italy and Spain. T cells, B-cell-depleted T cells, or PBMCs supplied cDNA or gDNA.

The germline CDR1 and CDR2 sequences are SGHRS and YFSETQ. The V and J ends lost 3 bases and 2 bases, in that order; junction bases with no gene match: 1. This CDR3 spans 14 amino acids. In the original workflow: Amplification from reference gene primers served as the basis for estimated nucleated cell counts. Using immunoSEQ multiplex PCR, the repertoire was profiled, and TCRdb retains in-frame clones only, with some absent. V and J calls and clone size are those listed in that table; D and trimming were worked out from the DNA. The sample records approximately 110,000 clones, 88% being singletons. The sequence was obtained from a woman in her forties or fifties with active or convalescent COVID-19. The V call is TRBV5-1, the J call TRBJ1-1; TRBD1 aligns across 10 bases. What was sequenced was peripheral blood. In DNA, the CDR3 is TGCGCCAGCAGCTCGACAGGGGGCAACACTGAAGCTTTCTTT. Its protein is CASSSTGGNTEAFF.